This T cell receptor (beta chain) was identified during a study of blood T cell repertoires in COVID-19. Germline V gene data show CDR1 as MGHRA and CDR2 as YSYEKL. The CDR3 runs 16 residues. V was cut by 4 bases and J by 7 bases, with 20 bases left in between. Sequencing used immunoSEQ multiplex PCR; TCRdb keeps in-frame clones, though not all of them. The table shows some 130,000 clones, with around 88% occurring only once. This receptor was taken from a man aged 55-75 years with active or convalescent COVID-19. The sequenced sample consisted of peripheral blood. The chain has TRBV4-1 and TRBJ2-1; maybe TRBD2 (5 bases). In nucleotides, the CDR3 is TGCGCCAGCAGCCCGCCTAGCTATCCAAAATCTAATGAGCAGTTCTTC. This translates into CASSPPSYPKSNEQFF.